One and the same sample provided the 6 T cell receptor beta chains below, sequenced in a study of Ad26.COV2.S vaccination and SARS-CoV-2 variants. Some clones are missing from TCRdb's copy, which holds only in-frame ones; the method was immunoSEQ multiplex PCR. The sample records around 300,000 clones, 88% being singletons. Treatment described: around 19 received Ad26.COV2.S at low or high dose, single or two shots; about five received placebo; per-sample allocation not given. Day 63 following the first vaccine or placebo injection was when the samples were taken. Sequences were derived from peripheral blood, sampled in a trial of Ad26.COV2.S vaccine versus placebo. The receptors come from a person aged 18-65 years who received the Ad26.COV2.S COVID-19 vaccine or a placebo.

This chain joins TRBV27 and TRBJ2-1, with TRBD2 identical over 8 bases. Germline CDR1 reads MNHEY; CDR2 reads SMNVEV (reference sequence). CDR3 length equals 17 residues. The J segment lost 5 bases and the V segment lost 2 bases, leaving 11 bases of the junction unmatched. CDR3 DNA: TGTGCCAGCAGTTTACCGAGTGAGCGGGGGTGGGACAATGAGCAGTTCTTC. It yields the protein CASSLPSERGWDNEQFF.

The gene calls are TRBV7-2 and TRBJ2-7, with D unclear. The CDR3 has 12 amino acids. V was clipped by 8 bases and J by 1 base, with 9 bases between them. Per the germline V gene, CDR1 is SGHTA and CDR2 is FQGNSA. This CDR3 reads CASRKESYEQYF. DNA for the CDR3: TGTGCCAGCCGAAAAGAATCCTACGAGCAGTACTTC.

The J gene is TRBJ2-5, the V gene TRBV9, with 7 bases matching TRBD1. J gave up 3 bases and V 0 bases, and 5 bases lay outside the gene matches. Germline loops: CDR1 SGDLS, CDR2 YYNGEE. The CDR3 has 15 residues. The DNA of the CDR3 is TGTGCCAGCAGCGTAGACGGGACAGCCAAAGAGACCCAGTACTTC. Its translation is CASSVDGTAKETQYF. The full variable domain, with the rest looked up from reference TRBV9 and TRBJ2-5, is DSGVTQTPKHLITATGQRVTLRCSPRSGDLSVYWYQQSLDQGLQFLIQYYNGEERAKGNILERFSAQQFPDLHSELNLSSLELGDSALYFCASSVDGTAKETQYFGPGTRLLVL.

This chain uses TRBV27 with TRBJ2-5; the D call may be TRBD1 or TRBD2 (5 bases each). The V and J ends lost 4 bases and 2 bases respectively, with 11 bases between them. Per the germline V gene, CDR1 is MNHEY and CDR2 is SMNVEV (reference sequence). The CDR3 contains 14 residues. The CDR3 DNA sequence: TGTGCCAGCAGTTCCTCGGGACGGCAAGAGACCCAGTACTTC. This codes for CASSSSGRQETQYF.

The CDR3 spells CATSDLPGTGRGATWNEQFF. The CDR3 DNA is TGTGCCACCAGTGATTTGCCTGGGACAGGCAGAGGGGCTACTTGGAATGAGCAGTTCTTC. The rearrangement links TRBV24-1 to TRBJ2-1; TRBD1 agrees at 8 bases. This CDR3 has 20 amino acids. The V segment lost 0 bases and the J segment 7 bases; nucleotides outside the gene matches: 19. In germline, CDR1 is KGHDR, CDR2 SFDVKD.

This sequence joins TRBV12-5 and TRBJ1-5; the D is unclear. Germline V gives CDR1 LGHNT, CDR2 FRNRAP. The CDR3 spans 12 residues. V shed 4 bases and J shed 6 bases, with 7 bases lying between them. The CDR3 spells CASGSTGQPQHF. The CDR3 bases are TGTGCTAGTGGTTCGACGGGTCAGCCCCAGCATTTT.